This TCR beta chain was identified during a study of ipilimumab plus nivolumab after autologous stem cell transplantation. Study overall: The myeloma group: high-risk transplant-naive, or relapse within 3 years after first autologous transplant.

Sequencing used immunoSEQ multiplex PCR; TCRdb keeps in-frame clones, though not all of them. Of some 45,000 clones listed, roughly 90% are singletons. Germline CDR1 reads SGHVS; CDR2 reads FNYEAQ. This CDR3 region has 14 residues. Trimming pared 1 base from V and 0 bases from J, leaving 7 bases between. Notes on the study in general: TCR repertoire, Treg phenotype and gut microbiota reportedly support more study of this approach.

With regard to this clone: Its antigen is as yet unknown.

Checkpoint therapy with ipilimumab 1 mg/kg began 14 to 28 days after transplant. The V and J genes are TRBV7-6 and TRBJ2-7; D is unresolved. The specimen was PBMCs, collected in a trial of ipilimumab plus nivolumab as post-transplant consolidation. The TCR comes from a male donor with multiple myeloma. CDR3 nucleotides: TGTGCCAGCAGCTTAGAGGGCACCTCCTACGAGCAGTACTTC. Protein sequence: CASSLEGTSYEQYF.